Shown below are 23 T cell receptor beta chains from a single sample sequenced in a study of blood T cell repertoires in COVID-19. Using immunoSEQ multiplex PCR, the repertoire was profiled, and TCRdb retains in-frame clones only, with some absent. The sample yields some 190,000 clones, roughly nine tenths seen once. The sample comprised PBMCs or T cells enriched from blood (not recorded which). These receptors were obtained from a woman aged 40 to 55 with acute COVID-19.

This clone was observed a few times. The CDR3 protein is CASSTSNYGYTF. The CDR3 DNA reads TGTGCCAGCAGTACCAGTAACTATGGCTACACCTTC. The chain joins TRBV28 to TRBJ1-2; no firm D call. The V gene's germline CDR1 is MDHEN and CDR2 SYDVKM. The CDR3 has 12 amino acids. The ends were cut back, 5 bases at V and 1 base at J, with 5 bases in the middle.

This chain connects TRBV6-4 to TRBJ2-7; 8 nucleotides line up with TRBD1. Unmatched junction bases numbered 8, after V lost 11 bases and J lost 2 bases. Germline V lookup: CDR1 MRHNA, CDR2 SNTAGT. CDR3 length: 13 residues. DNA for the CDR3: TGTGCCGGGACAGGCGGCCTCACCTACGAGCAGTACTTC. Protein product: CAGTGGLTYEQYF.

V gene TRBV2 combines with J gene TRBJ2-1, with 12 bases matching TRBD2. Germline CDR1 is SNHLY and CDR2 is FYNNEI. This CDR3 contains 17 residues. The V and J ends lost 5 bases and 1 base, in that order; junction bases with no gene match: 6. The CDR3 protein is CASSRGLAGLSYNEQFF. The DNA for the CDR3 is TGTGCCAGCAGTAGAGGACTAGCGGGGCTATCCTACAATGAGCAGTTCTTC.

This clone was found a few times. The chain is built from TRBV7-3 and TRBJ2-1; 11 bases agree with TRBD1. V gave up 0 bases and J gave up 2 bases; unmatched junction bases: 3. This CDR3 comprises 17 residues. CDR1 is SGHTA, CDR2 FQGTGA, per germline. The CDR3 DNA reads as TGTGCCAGCAGCTTAACCCCGGGACAGGGGGCCTACAATGAGCAGTTCTTC. Protein product: CASSLTPGQGAYNEQFF.

The J gene is TRBJ2-4, the V gene TRBV7-9; 9 bases map to TRBD1. Looked up from germline, CDR1 is SEHNR and CDR2 is FQNEAQ (reference sequence). The CDR3 runs 18 residues. V lost 7 bases to trimming and J lost 2 bases; unmatched junction nucleotides: 15. The CDR3 here is CASTPTGGASQTKNIQYF. In DNA, the CDR3 is TGTGCCAGCACCCCTACAGGGGGCGCGAGTCAAACCAAAAACATTCAGTACTTC. The whole variable domain, filled in from reference TRBV7-9 and TRBJ2-4, reads DTGVSQNPRHKITKRGQNVTFRCDPISEHNRLYWYRQTLGQGPEFLTYFQNEAQLEKSRLLSDRFSAERPKGSFSTLEIQRTEQGDSAMYLCASTPTGGASQTKNIQYFGAGTRLSVL.

The chain uses TRBV7-2 and TRBJ2-7; D is perhaps TRBD2 (5 bases). CDR3 size: 15 residues. V was clipped by 5 bases and J by 2 bases, with 16 bases between them. Germline CDR1 reads SGHTA; CDR2 reads FQGNSA. CDR3 nucleotides: TGTGCCAGCAGCCCAAGTATAGCGAGGGCCTACGAGCAGTACTTC. Translating it yields CASSPSIARAYEQYF.

The chain recombines TRBV9 with TRBJ2-5, with 8 bases that match TRBD1. Germline V CDR1 and CDR2: SGDLS, YYNGEE. Trimming removed 4 bases from V and 2 bases from J; junction bases left unmatched: 7. The CDR3 loop spans 15 amino acids. DNA for the CDR3: TGTGCCAGCAGCCCCCGGACAGGGCATCAAGAGACCCAGTACTTC. It specifies CASSPRTGHQETQYF.

V is TRBV5-1 and J is TRBJ2-1; D perhaps matches TRBD2 (5 bases). The germline V gene encodes CDR1 SGHRS and CDR2 YFSETQ. Deletions cut 3 bases from V and 4 bases from J, with 11 bases between. The CDR3 has 14 amino acids. CDR3 coding DNA: TGCGCCAGCAGCTCGGGGAACCATTACAATGAGCAGTTCTTC. It encodes CASSSGNHYNEQFF.

The J gene is TRBJ2-7, the V gene TRBV2; D possibly corresponds to TRBD1 (6 bases). Germline V gives CDR1 SNHLY, CDR2 FYNNEI. V lost 6 bases and J 2 bases, leaving 14 bases between the germline ends. The CDR3 runs 14 residues. In nucleotides, the CDR3 is TGTGCCAGCAGCTCCGGGACACCACCCTACGAGCAGTACTTC. As protein: CASSSGTPPYEQYF.

The chain combines TRBV6-6 with TRBJ2-2; 7 bases line up with TRBD1. This CDR3 is 15 amino acids long. V lost 6 bases, J lost 0 bases, and 4 bases stayed unmatched. The germline CDR1 and CDR2 sequences are MNHNY and SVGAGI (reference sequence). CDR3 loop: CASRPGQANTGELFF. DNA for the CDR3: TGTGCCAGCAGACCCGGACAGGCGAACACCGGGGAGCTGTTTTTT.

J is TRBJ2-5 and V is TRBV11-2; D not resolved. V lost 3 bases, J lost 2 bases, and 7 bases lay in between. The CDR3 has 13 amino acids. Germline V gene lookup returns CDR1 SGHAT and CDR2 FQNNGV. Here the CDR3 reads CASSFARQETQYF. The CDR3, as DNA: TGTGCCAGCAGCTTTGCCAGACAAGAGACCCAGTACTTC.

This clone showed up just once. The chain employs TRBV3-1 (or the pseudogene TRBV3-2) and TRBJ1-6; D is uncertain. Trimming left V 3 bases short and J 8 bases short, with 11 bases between. Germline-derived CDR1 and CDR2 are LGHDT and YNNKEL (reference sequence). This CDR3 region has 14 residues. CDR3 bases: TGTGCCAGCAGCCAGAGGGCCTCAGATTCACCCCTCCACTTT. This gives the protein CASSQRASDSPLHF.

The CDR3 here is CASSQALAGGYKRTDTQYF. The CDR3 coding sequence is TGCGCCAGCAGCCAAGCCCTAGCGGGAGGCTACAAACGCACAGATACGCAGTATTTT. The V and J genes are TRBV4-1 and TRBJ2-3; 11 bases line up with TRBD2. Germline-derived CDR1 and CDR2 are MGHRA and YSYEKL. The CDR3 spans 19 residues. V lost 1 base and J lost 1; bases outside the gene matches: 10.

In this sample, this clone turned up a few times. This rearrangement joins TRBV15 to TRBJ1-4; possibly TRBD1 for D (6 bases). The CDR3 totals 13 residues. V gave up 3 bases and J gave up 8 bases, with 10 bases separating them. In germline, CDR1 is LNHNV, CDR2 YYDKDF (reference sequence). The CDR3 spells CATSSRGEEKLFF. The CDR3 DNA is TGTGCCACCAGCAGCAGGGGTGAAGAAAAACTGTTTTTT.

The chain links TRBV6-2 or TRBV6-3 to TRBJ2-7, with 8 bases lining up with TRBD2. CDR3 length: 16 amino acids. Germline V gene lookup returns CDR1 MNHEY and CDR2 SVGEGT. Unmatched junction bases numbered 8, after V lost 4 bases and J lost 0 bases. CDR3 coding DNA: TGTGCCAGCAGTTCAAGACTAGCGCGACACTCCTACGAGCAGTACTTC. This translates into CASSSRLARHSYEQYF.

The CDR3 spells CASSATGAAGELFF. CDR3 in DNA: TGTGCCAGCAGTGCAACAGGGGCGGCCGGGGAGCTGTTTTTT. The J gene is TRBJ2-2, the V gene TRBV2, with 7 bases matching TRBD1. Germline V lookup: CDR1 SNHLY, CDR2 FYNNEI. The CDR3 covers 14 residues. The V gene end was trimmed by 4 bases and the J gene end by 6 bases; junction bases not matched to a gene: 5.

The J gene is TRBJ1-1, the V gene TRBV6-5; 7 bases are shared with TRBD1. The CDR3 consists of 13 residues. V lost 6 bases to trimming and J lost 1 base; unmatched junction nucleotides: 2. Germline lookup yields CDR1 MNHEY and CDR2 SVGAGI. CDR3 protein: CASRRDRNTEAFF. The CDR3 DNA follows: TGTGCCAGCAGGAGGGACAGGAACACTGAAGCTTTCTTT.

The chain recombines TRBV5-1 with TRBJ1-3, with D unclear. V lost 4 bases to trimming and J lost 2 bases, with 7 bases between them. CDR1 SGHRS and CDR2 YFSETQ come from the germline V gene. The CDR3 is 13 residues long. CDR3 residues: CASSIQPGNTIYF. CDR3 DNA sequence: TGCGCCAGCAGCATACAGCCTGGAAACACCATATATTTT.

In its sample, this clone was seen once. This chain links TRBV28 with TRBJ1-6; 10 bases are shared with TRBD1. CDR3 length equals 17 residues. CDR1 and CDR2 (germline): MDHEN, SYDVKM. The J segment lost 10 bases and the V segment lost 3 bases, leaving 12 bases of the junction unmatched. DNA for the CDR3: TGTGCCAGCAGTTTTTGGTCGAGACAGGGGGCCGGATCACCCCTCCACTTT. Its translation: CASSFWSRQGAGSPLHF.

The V gene is TRBV9, the J gene TRBJ1-1, with a possible D match to TRBD1 (6 bases). The CDR3 is 16 amino acids. CDR1 SGDLS and CDR2 YYNGEE come from the germline V gene. V was clipped by 0 bases and J by 1 base, with 13 bases between them. CDR3 bases: TGTGCCAGCAGCGTAGTAAGTAGGGGGACGAACACTGAAGCTTTCTTT. It codes for CASSVVSRGTNTEAFF.

This clone appeared a single time. The chain joins TRBV4-3 to TRBJ2-7; 8 bases are a match to TRBD1. CDR1 is LGHNA, CDR2 YSLEER, per germline. With 3 bases clipped from V and 1 base from J, the junction kept 2 bases outside the gene matches. The CDR3 runs 14 residues. CDR3 amino acids: CASSHGQGSYEQYF. In nucleotides, the CDR3 is TGCGCCAGCAGCCACGGACAGGGTTCCTACGAGCAGTACTTC.

The rearrangement uses TRBV7-3 and TRBJ1-2; D not resolved. The CDR3 spans 13 residues. V was trimmed by 4 bases and J by 4 bases, leaving 10 bases between them. Germline V gene data show CDR1 as SGHTA and CDR2 as FQGTGA. The CDR3: CASSSSQVYGYTF. The CDR3 nucleotides read TGTGCCAGCAGCTCCTCCCAGGTCTATGGCTACACCTTC.

This chain links TRBV5-1 with TRBJ2-2; 10 positions match TRBD2. Germline loops: CDR1 SGHRS, CDR2 YFSETQ. The V gene end was trimmed by 4 bases and the J gene end by 1 base; junction bases not matched to a gene: 10. The CDR3 spans 18 residues. The CDR3 here is CASSVGSGGPKNTGELFF. DNA of the CDR3: TGCGCCAGCAGCGTAGGTAGCGGGGGGCCAAAGAACACCGGGGAGCTGTTTTTT.